The next 20 T cell receptor beta chains were all read from a single sample in a study of blood T cell repertoires in COVID-19. Libraries were prepared by immunoSEQ multiplex PCR; TCRdb keeps only in-frame clonotypes and omits some of them. The sample lists about 150,000 clones; about nine tenths were seen once. Source material: peripheral blood. The receptors were gathered from a human donor in a cohort sampled during active COVID-19.

The rearrangement links TRBV4-1 to TRBJ2-5, with TRBD1 identical over 8 bases. Trimming cost V 5 bases and J 5 bases; bases outside gene matches: 7. The CDR3 spans 14 residues. Germline V gives CDR1 MGHRA, CDR2 YSYEKL. The CDR3 reads CASSKGQGEETQYF. DNA for the CDR3: TGCGCCAGCAGCAAAGGACAGGGTGAGGAGACCCAGTACTTC.

The genes are TRBV5-4 and TRBJ1-6; 7 bases are shared with TRBD1. The V gene end was trimmed by 0 bases and the J gene end by 7 bases; junction bases not matched to a gene: 7. CDR1 and CDR2 from the germline V gene are SGHNT and YYREEE (reference sequence). This CDR3 has 16 amino acids. The CDR3 sequence: CASSLDARGSNSPLHF. The CDR3 nucleotides are TGTGCCAGCAGCTTGGATGCCAGGGGGTCGAATTCACCCCTCCACTTT.

J is TRBJ2-1 and V is TRBV27; TRBD2 is a possible D gene (6 bases). CDR3 size: 14 residues. The germline CDR1 and CDR2 sequences are MNHEY and SMNVEV (reference sequence). The V and J ends lost 0 bases and 10 bases respectively, with 13 bases between them. For the CDR3, the DNA is TGTGCCAGCAGTTTATCTGTCGTTGCGGGGGAGCAGTTCTTC. Its protein product is CASSLSVVAGEQFF.

As concerns this clone: The same CDR3 also results from other DNA sequences found in this sample. This chain connects TRBV7-9 to TRBJ1-1; 8 bases are a match to TRBD1. CDR1 SEHNR and CDR2 FQNEAQ come from the germline V gene (reference sequence). The V segment lost 1 base and the J segment 4 bases; nucleotides outside the gene matches: 2. This CDR3 has 14 residues. CDR3 sequence reads: CASSLGGQGTEAFF. The CDR3 nucleotides read TGTGCCAGCAGCTTAGGAGGACAGGGCACTGAAGCTTTCTTT. The full variable domain, in which reference TRBV7-9 and TRBJ1-1 provide the parts outside the CDR3, is DTGVSQNPRHKITKRGQNVTFRCDPISEHNRLYWYRQTLGQGPEFLTYFQNEAQLEKSRLLSDRFSAERPKGSFSTLEIQRTEQGDSAMYLCASSLGGQGTEAFFGQGTRLTVV.

The chain uses TRBV6-5 and TRBJ2-3; 8 positions agree with TRBD1. Trimming at V came to 5 bases and at J to 2 bases, leaving 6 bases not matched to a gene. Germline V CDR1 and CDR2: MNHEY, SVGAGI. The CDR3 consists of 15 residues. The CDR3 region has the DNA TGTGCCAGCAGTCCACGGACAGGGACCACAGATACGCAGTATTTT. Its protein product is CASSPRTGTTDTQYF.

This clone occurred a few times. This chain links TRBV6-5 with TRBJ1-4; D is ambiguous. In germline, CDR1 is MNHEY, CDR2 SVGAGI. The CDR3 contains 13 residues. V was trimmed by 2 bases and J by 7 bases, leaving 8 bases between them. The CDR3 region has the DNA TGTGCCAGCAGTTACCGGAGAGGTGAAAAACTGTTTTTT. It encodes CASSYRRGEKLFF.

The chain combines TRBV29-1 with TRBJ1-2, with D perhaps TRBD1 (6 bases). Germline V gives CDR1 SQVTM, CDR2 ANQGSEA. V lost 5 bases and J 2 bases, leaving 12 bases between the germline ends. The CDR3 is made up of 13 amino acids. This CDR3 is CSVRQGNNYGYTF. CDR3 bases: TGCAGCGTTCGGCAGGGGAACAACTATGGCTACACCTTC.

The chain has TRBV5-4 and TRBJ1-2; 8 bases fit TRBD1. The V segment lost 3 bases and the J segment 4 bases; nucleotides outside the gene matches: 8. The CDR3 length is 15 residues. CDR1 SGHNT and CDR2 YYREEE come from the germline V gene (reference sequence). The CDR3 sequence is CASSSTGQVVYGYTF. The CDR3 DNA is TGTGCCAGCAGCTCCACGGGACAGGTGGTCTATGGCTACACCTTC.

This chain's CDR3 is CASSQDNRDRVYYEQYF. CDR3 sequence (DNA): TGCGCCAGCAGCCAAGATAACCGGGACAGGGTGTACTACGAGCAGTACTTC. This rearrangement joins TRBV4-1 to TRBJ2-7, with TRBD1 matching over 9 bases. The germline gives CDR1 MGHRA, CDR2 YSYEKL. V lost 0 bases and J lost 3; bases outside the gene matches: 9. This CDR3 comprises 17 residues.

This clone was observed a single time. The J gene is TRBJ2-3, the V gene TRBV7-2; 16 positions match TRBD2. Losses at the gene ends were 6 bases for V and 4 bases for J; bases not matched to a gene: 7. Germline loops: CDR1 SGHTA, CDR2 FQGNSA. The CDR3 loop spans 17 amino acids. Here the CDR3 DNA reads TGTGCCAGCAGAACGGGACTAGCGGGGGGGCTAGCAGATACGCAGTATTTT. Translating gives CASRTGLAGGLADTQYF.

The V and J genes are TRBV20-1 and TRBJ2-7, with D possibly TRBD2 on 5 matching bases. V lost 5 bases to trimming and J lost 7 bases, with 9 bases between them. This CDR3 is built from 10 residues. Germline V CDR1 and CDR2: DFQATT, SNEGSKA (reference sequence). The chain's CDR3 is CSAERTEQYF. The CDR3 region has the DNA TGCAGTGCTGAACGGACTGAGCAGTACTTC.

The count of this clone is one. The rearrangement uses TRBV3-1 (or the pseudogene TRBV3-2) and TRBJ1-4, with TRBD1 matching over 7 bases. V shed 4 bases and J 4 bases; nucleotides not matched to a gene: 15. The germline V gene has CDR1 LGHDT and CDR2 YNNKEL (reference sequence). The CDR3 totals 18 residues. CDR3 region: CASSPNTLGQVDNEKLFF. The DNA of the CDR3 is TGTGCCAGCAGCCCAAACACCCTTGGACAGGTAGATAATGAAAAACTGTTTTTT.

This clone was observed a single time. This sequence joins TRBV7-3 and TRBJ2-2, with TRBD2 matching over 8 bases. V dropped 5 bases and J dropped 1; count of bases not matched to a gene: 6. CDR3 length equals 16 residues. Per the germline V gene, CDR1 is SGHTA and CDR2 is FQGTGA. This CDR3 reads CASSPVAGLNTGELFF. DNA for the CDR3: TGTGCCAGCAGCCCCGTAGCGGGACTGAACACCGGGGAGCTGTTTTTT.

This clone was seen a single time. CDR3 in DNA: TGTGCCAGCAGTTACGCCGGGGGGCAGGGTCAGCCCCAGCATTTT. This encodes CASSYAGGQGQPQHF. The chain uses TRBV6-6 and TRBJ1-5; the D gene is possibly TRBD1 (6 bases). Trimming removed 2 bases at V and 6 bases at J, with 14 bases between. The CDR3 covers 15 residues. Germline lookup yields CDR1 MNHNY and CDR2 SVGAGI (reference sequence).

This sequence joins TRBV7-2 and TRBJ1-6, with D possibly being TRBD1 (6 bases). Trimming took 5 bases from V and 3 from J, leaving 20 bases between them. Germline CDR1 is SGHTA and CDR2 is FQGNSA. This CDR3 region has 18 residues. The CDR3 coding sequence is TGTGCCAGCAGCGATGGGGGCAGGGCCGCTAACTATAATTCACCCCTCCACTTT. The encoded protein is CASSDGGRAANYNSPLHF.

This rearrangement joins TRBV5-1 to TRBJ2-5; 8 nucleotides line up with TRBD2. This CDR3 is built from 15 residues. V lost 0 bases, J lost 5 bases, and 6 bases stayed unmatched. The germline gives CDR1 SGHRS, CDR2 YFSETQ. CDR3 residues: CASSLVASGRETQYF. The CDR3 DNA reads as TGCGCCAGCAGCTTGGTGGCTAGCGGGCGGGAGACCCAGTACTTC.

This clone was counted a few times. The V call is TRBV28, the J call TRBJ2-7; D is perhaps TRBD1 (5 bases). CDR1 is MDHEN, CDR2 SYDVKM, per germline. Trimming removed 6 bases at V and 3 bases at J, with 12 bases between. This CDR3 is built from 13 residues. The CDR3 bases are TGTGCCAGCAGGGGGCACAACGTCTACGAGCAGTACTTC. It codes for CASRGHNVYEQYF.

As DNA, the CDR3 is TGTGCCAGCAGTTTCCGGTCCACTTACACCATATATTTT. It yields the protein CASSFRSTYTIYF. V is TRBV12-3 or TRBV12-4 and J is TRBJ1-3; no firm D call. Trimming pared 3 bases from V and 8 bases from J, leaving 11 bases between. The CDR3 runs 13 residues.

The genes are TRBV11-2 and TRBJ2-1; 9 bases align to TRBD2. The CDR3 is 18 residues long. The V gene end was trimmed by 5 bases and the J gene end by 8 bases; junction bases not matched to a gene: 19. Germline V gene sequence: CDR1 SGHAT, CDR2 FQNNGV. The CDR3 DNA follows: TGTGCCAGCAGCCCGGCTTTCGCGGGAGGGCCCAATGGAGATGAGCAGTTCTTC. Its protein product is CASSPAFAGGPNGDEQFF.

V is TRBV30 and J is TRBJ1-2; 7 positions agree with TRBD1. Trimming at V came to 5 bases and at J to 7 bases, leaving 10 bases not matched to a gene. The CDR3 is 13 amino acids. Germline-derived CDR1 and CDR2 are GTSNPN and SVGIG (reference sequence). The DNA for the CDR3 is TGTGCCTGGGAACAGGGGATGCTTTCTGGCTACACCTTC. The encoded protein is CAWEQGMLSGYTF.